Following are 27 T cell receptor beta chains from one sample sequenced in a study of shared clonotypes between healthy human individuals. Profiled with immunoSEQ multiplex PCR; TCRdb holds only in-frame clones, not every one. The table has roughly 700,000 clones, around 72% seen once. The sample comprised memory CD4+ T cells sorted from blood. Subset reported: CD45RA-negative fraction. The receptors originated from a woman aged 25 to 39 in good health.

V usage is TRBV4-1 and J usage is TRBJ2-2; 10 nucleotides match TRBD2. Germline-derived CDR1 and CDR2 are MGHRA and YSYEKL. The CDR3 runs to 16 residues. Trimming cost V 4 bases and J 4 bases; bases outside gene matches: 6. As DNA, the CDR3 is TGCGCCAGCAGCCGGCTAGCGGGAGTAGCCACCGGGGAGCTGTTTTTT. Its translation: CASSRLAGVATGELFF.

The genes are TRBV11-3 and TRBJ1-5; D is uncertain. Trimming left V 5 bases short and J 4 bases short, with 21 bases between. CDR3 size: 17 residues. Germline lookup yields CDR1 SGHNT and CDR2 YENEEA. CDR3 loop: CASSRSLPRGWNQPQHF. The CDR3, as DNA: TGTGCCAGCAGCCGATCTCTCCCTCGGGGATGGAATCAGCCCCAGCATTTT.

This chain connects TRBV25-1 to TRBJ1-4; no clear D gene. The CDR3 contains 11 residues. The germline V gene encodes CDR1 MGHDK and CDR2 SYGVNS. The V end was cut by 4 bases, the J end by 8 bases, with 5 bases between. As DNA, the CDR3 is TGTGCCAGCAGTGTGCGAGAAAAACTGTTTTTT. Its translation is CASSVREKLFF.

This chain connects TRBV5-1 to TRBJ1-1; 8 nucleotides line up with TRBD1. Losses at the gene ends were 2 bases for V and 5 bases for J; bases not matched to a gene: 5. Germline CDR1 and CDR2: SGHRS and YFSETQ. The CDR3 contains 14 residues. CDR3 bases: TGCGCCAGCAGCTTTACAGGGGGACGAACTGAAGCTTTCTTT. Protein sequence: CASSFTGGRTEAFF.

Many counts were recorded for this clone. The gene calls are TRBV5-1 and TRBJ1-3; D call uncertain. The CDR3 is 16 amino acids. Germline V gene lookup returns CDR1 SGHRS and CDR2 YFSETQ. The V end was cut by 3 bases, the J end by 2 bases, with 15 bases between. CDR3 region: CASSSEAGGTGNTIYF. The CDR3 bases are TGCGCCAGCAGCTCGGAGGCCGGAGGGACTGGAAACACCATATATTTT. The full variable domain, completed using reference TRBV5-1 and TRBJ1-3, is KAGVTQTPRYLIKTRGQQVTLSCSPISGHRSVSWYQQTPGQGLQFLFEYFSETQRNKGNFPGRFSGRQFSNSRSEMNVSTLELGDSALYLCASSSEAGGTGNTIYFGEGSWLTVV.

The rearrangement joins TRBV5-1 to TRBJ2-3; D ambiguous. The V gene lost 0 bases and the J gene lost 2 bases, with 7 bases spanning the gap. The CDR3 contains 14 residues. Germline loops: CDR1 SGHRS, CDR2 YFSETQ. The CDR3, as DNA: TGCGCCAGCAGCTTGGGCCCACCCACAGATACGCAGTATTTT. This gives the protein CASSLGPPTDTQYF. The full variable domain, its missing parts supplied by reference TRBV5-1 and TRBJ2-3, is KAGVTQTPRYLIKTRGQQVTLSCSPISGHRSVSWYQQTPGQGLQFLFEYFSETQRNKGNFPGRFSGRQFSNSRSEMNVSTLELGDSALYLCASSLGPPTDTQYFGPGTRLTVL.

At least ten counts were recorded for this clone. The chain carries TRBV28 and TRBJ2-7; 15 positions agree with TRBD2. This CDR3 comprises 16 residues. Germline trimming cut 6 bases from V and 4 bases from J; bases unmatched to any gene: 7. CDR1 and CDR2 from the germline V gene are MDHEN and SYDVKM. The CDR3 bases are TGTGCCAGCAGCCCAGGGACTAGCGGGAGGTTATACGAGCAGTACTTC. It encodes CASSPGTSGRLYEQYF.

This clone has a single count. The rearrangement joins TRBV6-5 to TRBJ1-2, with a tentative D call TRBD1 (6 bases). V was cut by 5 bases and J by 5 bases, with 18 bases left in between. The germline CDR1 and CDR2 sequences are MNHEY and SVGAGI. The CDR3 covers 15 residues. CDR3 coding DNA: TGTGCCAGCAGTCACCGACAGGACCGGGGGTATGGCTACACCTTC. The encoded protein is CASSHRQDRGYGYTF.

In this sample, this clone turned up a few times. The chain employs TRBV19 and TRBJ1-2; D call uncertain. V was pared by 7 bases and J by 6 bases, with 21 bases between. Germline values: CDR1 LNHDA, CDR2 SQIVND (reference sequence). The CDR3 covers 15 residues. The CDR3 DNA sequence: TGTGCCAGTAAAGCGGGAACCCAACAGAGCGATGGCTACACCTTC. It translates to CASKAGTQQSDGYTF.

The chain uses TRBV5-1 and TRBJ2-3; 8 nucleotides agree with TRBD2. Germline CDR1 reads SGHRS; CDR2 reads YFSETQ. This CDR3 has 16 amino acids. V gave up 1 base and J gave up 5 bases; unmatched junction bases: 9. CDR3 nucleotide sequence: TGCGCCAGCAGCTTGTCGAACGGGAGGGCCGTAGATACGCAGTATTTT. This sequence encodes CASSLSNGRAVDTQYF. Drawing the rest from reference TRBV5-1 and TRBJ2-3, the complete variable domain is KAGVTQTPRYLIKTRGQQVTLSCSPISGHRSVSWYQQTPGQGLQFLFEYFSETQRNKGNFPGRFSGRQFSNSRSEMNVSTLELGDSALYLCASSLSNGRAVDTQYFGPGTRLTVL.

On this clone itself: The sample contains more than one DNA sequence encoding this CDR3. This rearrangement joins TRBV18 to TRBJ1-5; D is unresolved. Germline V gene sequence: CDR1 KGHSH, CDR2 LQKENI. Trimming shortened V by 2 bases and J by 0 bases, and 5 bases separated the two germline ends. The CDR3 has 14 amino acids. In DNA form, the CDR3 reads TGTGCCAGCTCACCAGGTTCTAGCAATCAGCCCCAGCATTTT. It specifies CASSPGSSNQPQHF.

The chain combines TRBV5-1 with TRBJ2-1; perhaps TRBD2 as D (6 bases). Between the trimmed V and J ends, which lost 2 bases and 9 bases, there was a span of 9 bases. Germline CDR1 and CDR2: SGHRS and YFSETQ. The CDR3 consists of 12 residues. In nucleotides, the CDR3 is TGCGCCAGCAGCTTTGCGGAGGGTGAGCAGTTCTTC. This sequence encodes CASSFAEGEQFF.

This clone was detected ten times or more. The same CDR3 arises from other DNA sequences in this sample as well. The V call is TRBV19, the J call TRBJ2-7; 8 bases match TRBD1. V shed 8 bases and J 1 base; nucleotides not matched to a gene: 7. Germline values: CDR1 LNHDA, CDR2 SQIVND (reference sequence). The CDR3 extends over 14 amino acids. The CDR3 DNA sequence: TGTGCCAGTGCTTCAGGGGGCAGTTCCTACGAGCAGTACTTC. Translated: CASASGGSSYEQYF.

The rearrangement links TRBV28 to TRBJ2-3; D gene uncertain. The length of the CDR3 is 11 residues. Trimming took 7 bases from V and 3 from J, leaving 5 bases between them. Germline CDR1 and CDR2: MDHEN and SYDVKM. This chain's CDR3 is CASKSTDTQYF. DNA for the CDR3: TGTGCCAGCAAATCGACAGATACGCAGTATTTT.

The rearrangement uses TRBV4-2 and TRBJ2-2; 11 bases line up with TRBD1. Germline-derived CDR1 and CDR2 are LGHNA and YNFKEQ. The V segment lost 1 base and the J segment 5 bases; nucleotides outside the gene matches: 3. CDR3 length equals 16 residues. For the CDR3, the DNA is TGTGCCAGCAGCCAAGGGACAGGGGGCGTTACCGGGGAGCTGTTTTTT. This encodes CASSQGTGGVTGELFF.

The chain recombines TRBV9 with TRBJ1-5, with D maybe TRBD1 (6 bases). This CDR3 contains 16 residues. Trimming took 0 bases from V and 11 from J, leaving 21 bases between them. Germline CDR1 and CDR2: SGDLS and YYNGEE. CDR3 amino acids: CASSVVWTAEFWAQHF. Written as DNA, the CDR3 is TGTGCCAGCAGCGTAGTTTGGACAGCAGAATTTTGGGCCCAGCATTTT.

V is TRBV28 and J is TRBJ2-1, with 8 bases identical to TRBD2. This CDR3 has 17 residues. The V gene's germline CDR1 is MDHEN and CDR2 SYDVKM. Trimming cost V 3 bases and J 1 base; bases outside gene matches: 8. This chain's CDR3 is CASSFLVGRGSYNEQFF. The CDR3 coding sequence is TGTGCCAGCAGTTTCCTTGTCGGGAGGGGGTCCTACAATGAGCAGTTCTTC.

The chain uses TRBV2 and TRBJ2-4; D gene unclear. The germline gives CDR1 SNHLY, CDR2 FYNNEI. Trimming took 7 bases from V and 1 from J, leaving 5 bases between them. The CDR3 is 12 residues long. DNA of the CDR3: TGTGCCAGCACCTACGCCAAAAACATTCAGTACTTC. Its translation is CASTYAKNIQYF.

As regards this clone: This likely stems from a read error, as it lies one base from a far larger clone. The same CDR3 can be traced to other DNA sequences in this sample. This rearrangement joins TRBV27 to TRBJ1-2; D not resolved. CDR3 length: 12 residues. Germline CDR1 is MNHEY and CDR2 is SMNVEV (reference sequence). CDR3 bases: TGTGCCAGCAGGACGGAGAACTATGGCTACACTTTC. Protein: CASRTENYGYTF.

The chain carries TRBV6-1 and TRBJ2-1; 8 bases agree with TRBD2. The CDR3 has 13 residues. The germline CDR1 and CDR2 sequences are MNHNS and SASEGT. Trimming at V came to 7 bases and at J to 8 bases, leaving 7 bases not matched to a gene. DNA for the CDR3: TGTGCCAGCACCGGGACTAGAGTCGATGAGCAGTTCTTC. It encodes CASTGTRVDEQFF.

V is TRBV6-4 and J is TRBJ2-3, with 12 nucleotides matching TRBD2. The V and J ends lost 3 bases and 9 bases, in that order; junction bases with no gene match: 1. Per the germline V gene, CDR1 is MRHNA and CDR2 is SNTAGT. CDR3 length: 13 residues. The CDR3 sequence is CASSELAGGTQYF. The CDR3 DNA reads TGTGCCAGCAGTGAACTAGCGGGAGGCACGCAGTATTTT.

Regarding this clone: The same CDR3 also results from other DNA sequences found in this sample. The chain is built from TRBV29-1 and TRBJ2-5; D remains unclear. Germline V gives CDR1 SQVTM, CDR2 ANQGSEA. This CDR3 spans 14 amino acids. The ends were cut back, 4 bases at V and 0 bases at J, with 12 bases in the middle. The CDR3 DNA reads TGCAGCGTTGTTGGGCTAGACGACCAAGAGACCCAGTACTTC. Translation: CSVVGLDDQETQYF.

CDR3 amino acids: CTKGGGDAQYF. CDR3 DNA: TGCACTAAAGGGGGTGGCGATGCCCAGTACTTC. The chain joins TRBV20-1 to TRBJ2-5; possibly TRBD1 for D (6 bases). The CDR3 consists of 11 residues. Germline-derived CDR1 and CDR2 are DFQATT and SNEGSKA (reference sequence).

The chain is built from TRBV30 and TRBJ2-1, with 10 bases identical to TRBD2. Losses at the gene ends were 0 bases for V and 2 bases for J; bases not matched to a gene: 10. CDR3 length: 18 amino acids. The germline CDR1 and CDR2 sequences are GTSNPN and SVGIG (reference sequence). DNA of the CDR3: TGTGCCTGGAGTGTAGGTAGCGGGAGGCCTAGCGCCTACAATGAGCAGTTCTTC. This translates into CAWSVGSGRPSAYNEQFF.

For this clone: The same CDR3 can be traced to other DNA sequences in this sample. The chain links TRBV7-7 to TRBJ2-5; D is perhaps TRBD2 (5 bases). Trimming pared 5 bases from V and 4 bases from J, leaving 14 bases between. Germline CDR1 is SSHAT and CDR2 is FNYEAQ (reference sequence). The CDR3 covers 14 residues. The CDR3 coding sequence is TGTGCCAGCAGCATAAGCGGACGGGGAGAGACCCAGTACTTC. Translating gives CASSISGRGETQYF.

This clone was seen only once. A single base is all that separates this from a far larger clone, so a read error is likely. The chain uses TRBV5-8 and TRBJ2-7, with 13 bases fitting TRBD2. Per the germline V gene, CDR1 is SGHTS and CDR2 is YDEGEE. J lost 5 bases, V lost 4 bases, and 12 bases had no gene match. This CDR3 contains 17 residues. CDR3 protein: CASSQDLLAGGGDEQYF. The DNA of the CDR3 is TGTGCCAGCAGCCAAGATCTACTAGCGGGAGGGGGGGACGAGCAGTACTTC.

This chain connects TRBV25-1 to TRBJ2-1; 8 bases match TRBD1. Per germline, CDR1 MGHDK and CDR2 SYGVNS. The CDR3 is 16 amino acids. The V and J ends lost 3 bases and 3 bases, in that order; junction bases with no gene match: 7. The CDR3 DNA sequence: TGTGCCAGCAGTGATATCTTAGGGACAGGCTACAATGAGCAGTTCTTC. Residues: CASSDILGTGYNEQFF.